Each of the 2 T cell receptor beta chains below was sequenced from the same sample in a study of Graves' ophthalmopathy and Graves' hyperthyroidism. RNA transcripts yielded amplified TCR beta CDR3 regions. HTBI primers were used in a first-round RT-PCR, which preceded a second-round multiplex PCR. MiXCR, applied by TCRdb to the multiplex PCR reads, yields one record per CDR3 protein. The sample has more than 15,000 distinct CDR3 sequences; about 46% are singletons. Specimen: peripheral blood. These TCRs come from a woman between 40 and 50 years old with stable Graves' hyperthyroidism.

There are a few counts of this clonotype. The chain carries TRBV4-3 and TRBJ1-3, with D tentatively TRBD1 (5 bases). V lost 0 bases and J lost 4, with 10 bases in between. Germline loops: CDR1 LGHNA, CDR2 YSLEER. The CDR3 is 15 amino acids. CDR3 DNA sequence: TGCGCCAGCAGCCAAGATGAAGGGGCGGGAAACACCATATATTTT. It is translated as CASSQDEGAGNTIYF.

Turning to this clonotype: This CDR3 is missing its conserved last phenylalanine or tryptophan, likely due to a read error. The DNA is left out, because the CDR3 cannot be placed on it with certainty; the CDR3 is given as TCRdb lists it. The gene calls are TRBV7-9 and TRBJ2-7; the table's D call TRBD1 went unverified against the DNA. Including both end residues, the CDR3 is 13 amino acids long. Per the germline V gene, CDR1 is SEHNR and CDR2 is FQNEAQ (reference sequence). This CDR3 is CASSLQGADERYL.